This TCR beta chain was documented in a study of blood T cells in healthy people across ages. Findings of the study overall: Expanded clonotype changes were possibly confounded by unknown donor CMV status.

Of note for this clonotype: Its antigen remains unknown.

For the second PCR, which ran for roughly 7 to 11 cycles, a sample-barcoded 5' primer and a J-beta primer mix were used. Paired-end reads containing CDR3 totaled no fewer than 2.5 million for each sample. Using its own MiXCR run on the 5' RACE reads, TCRdb lists one record per CDR3 protein. The table has over a million distinct CDR3 sequences, around 45% seen once; the top ten hold approximately 17%. The CDR3 is 17 amino acids. Deletions cut 4 bases from V and 5 bases from J, with 21 bases between. Germline V gives CDR1 LGHDT, CDR2 YNNKEL (reference sequence). V and J are TRBV3-1 and TRBJ2-1; maybe TRBD1 (5 bases). This receptor was taken from a woman aged 55-69 years in good health. What was sequenced was blood. CDR3 sequence reads: CASSPRVGAGGDNEQFF. The DNA for the CDR3 is TGTGCCAGCAGCCCCCGGGTAGGGGCTGGCGGCGACAATGAGCAGTTCTTC.